Below, 31 T cell receptor beta chains from the same sample are listed, as sequenced in a study of stem cell transplantation in POMP-related autoinflammatory disease. TCRdb's table, derived via immunoSEQ multiplex PCR, lists solely in-frame clones and lacks some. Of some 69,000 clones in the sample, approximately 90% were seen once. Sample: CD4+ T cells from PBMCs, taken after stem cell transplantation. The receptors shown here come from a human patient with POMP-related autoinflammation and immune dysregulation (PRAID). These T cells may partly come from the graft donor.

This clone was counted a single time. V gene TRBV5-1 combines with J gene TRBJ2-2, with 7 nucleotides matching TRBD1. V dropped 1 base and J dropped 0; count of bases not matched to a gene: 3. In germline, CDR1 is SGHRS, CDR2 YFSETQ. The CDR3 contains 16 residues. CDR3 coding DNA: TGCGCCAGCAGCTTGTCTCAGGGGGCGAACACCGGGGAGCTGTTTTTT. Translating gives CASSLSQGANTGELFF.

CDR3 DNA sequence: TGTGCCAGCAGCGTTACTAGCGGGAGGATGGGCACAGATACGCAGTATTTT. Its translation is CASSVTSGRMGTDTQYF. The V and J genes are TRBV9 and TRBJ2-3; 12 nucleotides agree with TRBD2. The junction had 5 bases not matched to a gene; V was cut back by 2 bases and J by 1 base. Germline-derived CDR1 and CDR2 are SGDLS and YYNGEE. This CDR3 region has 17 residues.

The CDR3: CASSRTGGSTDTQYF. The CDR3 DNA reads as TGTGCCAGCAGCAGGACGGGGGGGAGCACAGATACGCAGTATTTT. The chain joins TRBV7-8 to TRBJ2-3; 8 nucleotides agree with TRBD2. The CDR3 totals 15 residues. V lost 5 bases to trimming and J lost 0 bases; unmatched junction nucleotides: 4. From germline, CDR1 is SGHVS and CDR2 FQNEAQ. Full variable domain (outside the CDR3, taken from reference TRBV7-8 and TRBJ2-3): GAGVSQSPRYKVAKRGQDVALRCDPISGHVSLFWYQQALGQGPEFLTYFQNEAQLDKSGLPSDRFFAERPEGSVSTLKIQRTQQEDSAVYLCASSRTGGSTDTQYFGPGTRLTVL.

This clone was seen a single time. V and J are TRBV28 and TRBJ2-3, with 14 bases fitting TRBD2. J gave up 4 bases and V 4 bases, and 4 bases lay outside the gene matches. Per germline, CDR1 MDHEN and CDR2 SYDVKM. The CDR3 runs to 16 residues. DNA for the CDR3: TGTGCCAGCAGTTCGACTAGCGGGGGGGCTCCAGATACGCAGTATTTT. This gives the protein CASSSTSGGAPDTQYF.

The chain joins TRBV19 to TRBJ2-1; TRBD2 aligns across 11 bases. Germline CDR1 and CDR2: LNHDA and SQIVND (reference sequence). This CDR3 contains 15 residues. Losses at the gene ends were 5 bases for V and 5 bases for J; bases not matched to a gene: 5. CDR3 DNA: TGTGCCAGTAGTGCTATAGCGGGAGGGGACAATGAGCAGTTCTTC. Residues: CASSAIAGGDNEQFF.

V gene TRBV20-1 combines with J gene TRBJ1-6; D is unresolved. This CDR3 is built from 13 residues. Germline CDR1 is DFQATT and CDR2 is SNEGSKA (reference sequence). V lost 3 bases and J 5 bases, leaving 8 bases between the germline ends. The CDR3 here is CSASSDDNSPLHF. For the CDR3, the DNA is TGCAGTGCTAGTTCGGATGATAATTCACCCCTCCACTTT.

The J gene is TRBJ2-3, the V gene TRBV3-1 (or the pseudogene TRBV3-2); 12 nucleotides agree with TRBD2. V lost 4 bases, J lost 0 bases, and 2 bases stayed unmatched. This CDR3 is built from 16 residues. Germline-derived CDR1 and CDR2 are LGHDT and YNNKEL (reference sequence). Here the CDR3 DNA reads TGTGCCAGCAGCCTCGGACTAGCGGGGAGCACAGATACGCAGTATTTT. Its translation: CASSLGLAGSTDTQYF.

The chain uses TRBV18 and TRBJ2-7; D is undetermined. This CDR3 contains 13 residues. The V gene lost 2 bases and the J gene lost 5 bases, with 10 bases spanning the gap. CDR1 KGHSH and CDR2 LQKENI come from the germline V gene. The CDR3 loop reads CASSPVGSDEQYF. CDR3 nucleotide sequence: TGTGCCAGCTCACCAGTCGGTTCTGACGAGCAGTACTTC.

V is TRBV18 and J is TRBJ1-4; possibly TRBD1 for D (6 bases). CDR1 and CDR2 (germline): KGHSH, LQKENI. Trimming removed 4 bases from V and 5 bases from J, with 14 bases in between. This CDR3 is built from 15 residues. The DNA for the CDR3 is TGTGCCAGCTCACGAGGACAGTCAAACAATGAAAAACTGTTTTTT. Encoded protein: CASSRGQSNNEKLFF.

The chain couples TRBV5-1 to TRBJ2-3, with TRBD1 matching 7 bases. V was clipped by 5 bases and J by 3 bases; unmatched bases: 9. This CDR3 has 15 residues. Germline values: CDR1 SGHRS, CDR2 YFSETQ. Here the CDR3 DNA reads TGCGCCAGCAGTGCACAGGGGATGGGAACAGATACGCAGTATTTT. Encoded protein: CASSAQGMGTDTQYF.

J is TRBJ2-2 and V is TRBV9, with TRBD1 identical over 10 bases. The J segment lost 5 bases and the V segment lost 0 bases, leaving 4 bases of the junction unmatched. Germline-derived CDR1 and CDR2 are SGDLS and YYNGEE. The CDR3 length is 16 residues. CDR3 sequence (DNA): TGTGCCAGCAGCGTAGGGACAGGGGGATGGACCGGGGAGCTGTTTTTT. Residues: CASSVGTGGWTGELFF.

The rearrangement uses TRBV5-4 and TRBJ1-6, with D uncertain. The length of the CDR3 is 13 residues. Germline CDR1 reads SGHNT; CDR2 reads YYREEE (reference sequence). Trimming removed 0 bases at V and 7 bases at J, with 5 bases between. The CDR3 nucleotides are TGTGCCAGCAGCTTGGAACGAAATTCACCCCTCCACTTT. This encodes CASSLERNSPLHF.

This clone occurred once. The chain couples TRBV5-4 to TRBJ1-2; a possible D gene is TRBD1 (5 bases). The CDR3 covers 14 residues. V shed 0 bases and J shed 6 bases, with 12 bases lying between them. Germline CDR1 SGHNT, CDR2 YYREEE (reference sequence). The DNA for the CDR3 is TGTGCCAGCAGCTTGGCCGGGGGAGGGCATGGCTACACCTTC. The encoded protein is CASSLAGGGHGYTF.

The chain is built from TRBV15 and TRBJ2-7; D tentatively reads TRBD1 or TRBD2 (5 bases each). V lost 0 bases to trimming and J lost 0 bases, with 15 bases between them. Germline assignment: CDR1 LNHNV and CDR2 YYDKDF (reference sequence). There are 17 residues in the CDR3. The CDR3 loop reads CATSRDVWGSPSYEQYF. The CDR3 region has the DNA TGTGCCACCAGCAGAGATGTGTGGGGGTCCCCCTCCTACGAGCAGTACTTC. Full variable domain (remainder filled in from reference TRBV15 and TRBJ2-7): DAMVIQNPRYQVTQFGKPVTLSCSQTLNHNVMYWYQQKSSQAPKLLFHYYDKDFNNEADTPDNFQSRRPNTSFCFLDIRSPGLGDTAMYLCATSRDVWGSPSYEQYFGPGTRLTVT.

As DNA, the CDR3 is TGTGCCAGCAGCCTACCCGGGACAGGGATTTACTCACCACCCTACGAGCAGTACTTC. Translation gives CASSLPGTGIYSPPYEQYF. V usage is TRBV21-1 and J usage is TRBJ2-7; no check of the table's D call, TRBD1, against the DNA was made. TRBV21-1 represents a pseudogene. The CDR3 loop spans 19 amino acids.

CDR3 DNA sequence: TGCAGCGTCTTCACAAACAGGCTCAGTTCCAAAAACACTGAAGCTTTCTTT. Its translation is CSVFTNRLSSKNTEAFF. V and J are TRBV29-1 and TRBJ1-1; a weak D match, TRBD1 (5 bases). The CDR3 sequence is 17 residues long. Trimming took 6 bases from V and 2 from J, leaving 25 bases between them. The germline V gene has CDR1 SQVTM and CDR2 ANQGSEA.

The chain employs TRBV6-5 and TRBJ1-2, with D maybe TRBD1 (5 bases). CDR3 length: 14 amino acids. Per germline, CDR1 MNHEY and CDR2 SVGAGI. Trimming removed 6 bases from V and 4 bases from J, with 15 bases in between. CDR3 bases: TGTGCCAGCAGGGACCGGTGGGGCGGCTATGGCTACACCTTC. Translated: CASRDRWGGYGYTF.

V and J are TRBV12-3 or TRBV12-4 and TRBJ1-4, with D perhaps TRBD1 (5 bases). V lost 3 bases to trimming and J lost 3 bases, with 5 bases between them. The CDR3 is 13 amino acids. The CDR3 DNA is TGTGCCAGCAGTTTGGGGGCTAATGAAAAACTGTTTTTT. Protein: CASSLGANEKLFF.

The chain combines TRBV19 with TRBJ2-4; D gene unclear. Germline CDR1 is LNHDA and CDR2 is SQIVND (reference sequence). Deletions cut 7 bases from V and 8 bases from J, with 12 bases between. The CDR3 runs 12 residues. The CDR3 nucleotides are TGTGCCAGTAAGGGAATGGGTGACATTCAGTACTTC. This encodes CASKGMGDIQYF.

The V gene is TRBV30, the J gene TRBJ2-3; D is possibly TRBD1 or TRBD2 (5 bases each). The V and J ends lost 3 bases and 4 bases respectively, with 17 bases between them. Germline V gene data show CDR1 as GTSNPN and CDR2 as SVGIG (reference sequence). This CDR3 has 15 residues. The CDR3 sequence: CAWSLWGSTADTQYF. DNA for the CDR3: TGTGCCTGGAGCCTCTGGGGGAGTACCGCAGATACGCAGTATTTT.

J is TRBJ2-5 and V is TRBV19; the match to TRBD1 covers 8 bases. The CDR3 spans 13 residues. The germline CDR1 and CDR2 sequences are LNHDA and SQIVND (reference sequence). Germline trimming cut 4 bases from V and 7 bases from J; bases unmatched to any gene: 5. CDR3 nucleotide sequence: TGTGCCAGTAGTACAGGACAGGGAGGGACCCAGTACTTC. Encoded protein: CASSTGQGGTQYF. Using reference TRBV19 and TRBJ2-5 for the parts outside the CDR3, the full variable domain is DGGITQSPKYLFRKEGQNVTLSCEQNLNHDAMYWYRQDPGQGLRLIYYSQIVNDFQKGDIAEGYSVSREKKESFPLTVTSAQKNPTAFYLCASSTGQGGTQYFGPGTRLLVL.

The rearrangement uses TRBV2 and TRBJ2-3, with 8 nucleotides matching TRBD2. After removal of 9 bases from V and 2 bases from J, the junction contained 10 bases not matched to a gene. The CDR3 is 15 residues long. Germline V gene sequence: CDR1 SNHLY, CDR2 FYNNEI. The CDR3 spells CASNPGLGFTDTQYF. Written as DNA, the CDR3 is TGTGCCAGTAATCCGGGACTAGGTTTCACAGATACGCAGTATTTT. Full variable domain (rest looked up from reference TRBV2 and TRBJ2-3): EPEVTQTPSHQVTQMGQEVILRCVPISNHLYFYWYRQILGQKVEFLVSFYNNEISEKSEIFDDQFSVERPDGSNFTLKIRSTKLEDSAMYFCASNPGLGFTDTQYFGPGTRLTVL.

The chain carries TRBV20-1 and TRBJ1-2; D unresolved. V shed 3 bases and J shed 4 bases, with 12 bases lying between them. CDR3 size: 13 residues. CDR1 and CDR2 (germline): DFQATT, SNEGSKA (reference sequence). CDR3 DNA sequence: TGCAGTGCTAGTACTGGGTGGCCCTATGGCTACACCTTC. Translation: CSASTGWPYGYTF.

About this clone: One end of the junction fails to match germline, which may point to a read error. The genes are TRBV12-3 or TRBV12-4 and TRBJ1-4, with a possible D match to TRBD1 (5 bases). The CDR3 has 12 residues. This chain's CDR3 is CVSRDPGEKLFF. The DNA of the CDR3 is TGTGTCAGCAGGGACCCGGGTGAAAAACTGTTTTTT.

V gene TRBV5-1 combines with J gene TRBJ2-5, with D possibly TRBD1 on 6 matching bases. The V and J ends lost 7 bases and 1 base respectively, with 14 bases between them. The CDR3 sequence is 14 residues long. Germline assignment: CDR1 SGHRS and CDR2 YFSETQ. CDR3 sequence: CASSSTGPQETQYF. In DNA form, the CDR3 reads TGCGCCAGCTCGTCGACAGGCCCCCAAGAGACCCAGTACTTC. Using reference TRBV5-1 and TRBJ2-5 for the parts outside the CDR3, the full variable domain is KAGVTQTPRYLIKTRGQQVTLSCSPISGHRSVSWYQQTPGQGLQFLFEYFSETQRNKGNFPGRFSGRQFSNSRSEMNVSTLELGDSALYLCASSSTGPQETQYFGPGTRLLVL.

J is TRBJ1-2 and V is TRBV28, with 7 positions matching TRBD1. The CDR3 consists of 14 residues. Trimming cost V 1 base and J 7 bases; bases outside gene matches: 6. Germline V gene lookup returns CDR1 MDHEN and CDR2 SYDVKM. DNA of the CDR3: TGTGCCAGCAGTTTATCCGACAGGGAGGGTGGCTACACCTTC. Amino acids: CASSLSDREGGYTF.

This chain joins TRBV5-6 and TRBJ2-5; 11 bases fit TRBD1. This CDR3 comprises 16 residues. Germline V lookup: CDR1 SGHDT, CDR2 YYEEEE. V lost 5 bases to trimming and J lost 7 bases; unmatched junction nucleotides: 13. CDR3 nucleotide sequence: TGTGCCAGCAGACAAACCGGGACAGGGGGATTCGGGACCCAGTACTTC. Protein product: CASRQTGTGGFGTQYF.

The genes are TRBV28 and TRBJ1-1, with D hard to call. CDR1 MDHEN and CDR2 SYDVKM come from the germline V gene. Trimming took 5 bases from V and 1 from J, leaving 17 bases between them. CDR3 length equals 16 residues. The CDR3 DNA reads TGTGCCAGCAGTCCCTCCACGACCTTTACGAACACTGAAGCTTTCTTT. Translating gives CASSPSTTFTNTEAFF.

This chain's CDR3 is CASSLVSMALGTGELFF. CDR3 nucleotides: TGTGCCAGCAGCTTAGTTTCGATGGCCCTAGGTACCGGGGAGCTGTTTTTT. This rearrangement joins TRBV7-2 to TRBJ2-2; D is uncertain. Trimming left V 1 base short and J 5 bases short, with 17 bases between. This CDR3 region has 17 residues. In germline, CDR1 is SGHTA, CDR2 FQGNSA.

This chain connects TRBV2 to TRBJ1-2, with D tentatively TRBD1 (5 bases). The CDR3 has 15 amino acids. Germline V CDR1 and CDR2: SNHLY, FYNNEI. V gave up 1 base and J gave up 5 bases, with 14 bases separating them. Here the CDR3 DNA reads TGTGCCAGCAGTGAAGGCAGGGAGGTAGGGTATGGCTACACCTTC. This translates into CASSEGREVGYGYTF.

The genes are TRBV5-5 and TRBJ2-3; D call uncertain. The CDR3 spans 14 residues. V lost 2 bases to trimming and J lost 4 bases, with 11 bases between them. Germline values: CDR1 SGHKS, CDR2 YYEKEE (reference sequence). CDR3 loop: CASSLRSGADTQYF. The CDR3 DNA is TGTGCCAGCAGCTTAAGGTCGGGCGCAGATACGCAGTATTTT.